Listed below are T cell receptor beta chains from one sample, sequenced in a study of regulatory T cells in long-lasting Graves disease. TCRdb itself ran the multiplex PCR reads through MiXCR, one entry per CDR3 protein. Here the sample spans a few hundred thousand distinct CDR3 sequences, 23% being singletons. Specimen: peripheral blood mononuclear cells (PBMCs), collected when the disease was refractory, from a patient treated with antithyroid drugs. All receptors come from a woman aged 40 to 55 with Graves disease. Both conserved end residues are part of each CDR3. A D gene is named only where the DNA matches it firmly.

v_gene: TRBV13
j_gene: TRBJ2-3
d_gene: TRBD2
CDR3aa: CASSPREGSPMDTQYF

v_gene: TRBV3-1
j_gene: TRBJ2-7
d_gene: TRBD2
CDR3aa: CASSAQTSGSHEQCF

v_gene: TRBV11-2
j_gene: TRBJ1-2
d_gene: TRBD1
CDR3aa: CASSSPRTGLSGYTF

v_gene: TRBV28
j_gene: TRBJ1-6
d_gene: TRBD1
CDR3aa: CASSPLGQGASPLHF

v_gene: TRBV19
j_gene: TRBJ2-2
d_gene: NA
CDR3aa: CASKTGLNTGELFF

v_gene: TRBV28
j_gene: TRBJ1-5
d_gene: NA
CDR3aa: CAIQGRIAGSGQPQHF

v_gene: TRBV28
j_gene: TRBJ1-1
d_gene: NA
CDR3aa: CASSLEIRLMNTEAFF

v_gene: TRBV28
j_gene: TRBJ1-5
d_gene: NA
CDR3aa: CASSPEIAPLPQHF

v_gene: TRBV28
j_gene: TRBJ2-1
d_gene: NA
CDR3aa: CASSSSWGPERDEQFF

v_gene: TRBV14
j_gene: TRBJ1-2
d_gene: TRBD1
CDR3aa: CASSQEGYRKVWTGRYGYTF

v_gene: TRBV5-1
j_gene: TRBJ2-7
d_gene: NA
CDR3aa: CASSLEGVHEQYF

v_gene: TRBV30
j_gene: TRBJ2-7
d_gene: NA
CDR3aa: CAWSAAYEQYF

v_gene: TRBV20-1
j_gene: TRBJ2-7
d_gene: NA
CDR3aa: CSARRWGYYEQYF

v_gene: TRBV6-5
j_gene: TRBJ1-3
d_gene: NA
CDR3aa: CASSYSVGPSGNTIYF

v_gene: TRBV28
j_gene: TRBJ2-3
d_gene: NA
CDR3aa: CASSSQDGSTDTQYF

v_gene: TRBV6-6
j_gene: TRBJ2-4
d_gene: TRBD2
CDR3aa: CASSYSGSGRELNIQYF

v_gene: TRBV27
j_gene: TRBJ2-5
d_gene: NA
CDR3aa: CASSLYRRSETQYF

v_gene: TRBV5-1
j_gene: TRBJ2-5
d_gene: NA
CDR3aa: CASSLEGGANQETQYF

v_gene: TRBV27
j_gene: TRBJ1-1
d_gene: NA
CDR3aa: CASRNRNTEAFF

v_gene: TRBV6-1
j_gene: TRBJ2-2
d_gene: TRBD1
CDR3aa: CASRSNRGMNTGELFF

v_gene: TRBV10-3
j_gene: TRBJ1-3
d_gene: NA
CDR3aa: CAISDSDSIRNTIYF

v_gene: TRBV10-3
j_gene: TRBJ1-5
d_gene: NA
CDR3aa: CAISERGAQPQHF

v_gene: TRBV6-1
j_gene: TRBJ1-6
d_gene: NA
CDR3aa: CACSAVGGTDRHNSPLHF

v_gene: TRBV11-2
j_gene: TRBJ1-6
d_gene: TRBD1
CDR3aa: CASSLTGGSSPLHF

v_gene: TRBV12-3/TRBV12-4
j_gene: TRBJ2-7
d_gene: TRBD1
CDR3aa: CASSPRGPYEQYF

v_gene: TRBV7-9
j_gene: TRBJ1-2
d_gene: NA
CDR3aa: CASRLGREGYTF

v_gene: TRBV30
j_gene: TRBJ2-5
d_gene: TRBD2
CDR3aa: CAWSVGLAGRETQYF

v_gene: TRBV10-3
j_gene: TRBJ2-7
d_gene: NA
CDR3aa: CAISVGFDEQYF

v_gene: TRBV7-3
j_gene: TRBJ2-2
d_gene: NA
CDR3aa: CASRRNSGTGELFF

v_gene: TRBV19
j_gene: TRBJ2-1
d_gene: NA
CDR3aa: CASSISGPLYNEQFF

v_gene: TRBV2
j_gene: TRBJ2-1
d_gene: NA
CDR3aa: CASQPGPYYNEQFF

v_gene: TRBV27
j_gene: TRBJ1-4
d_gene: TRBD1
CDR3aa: CASSPRTGPVNEKLFF

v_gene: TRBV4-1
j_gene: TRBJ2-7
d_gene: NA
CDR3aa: CASSVTIGTYEQYF

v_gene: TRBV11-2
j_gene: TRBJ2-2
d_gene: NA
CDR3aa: CASSQRTFGFGAGELFF

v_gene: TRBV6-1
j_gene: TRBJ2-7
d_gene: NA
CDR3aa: CASSPDPYEQYF

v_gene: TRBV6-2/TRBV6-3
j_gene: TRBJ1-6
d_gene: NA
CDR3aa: CASSSQGHSPLHF

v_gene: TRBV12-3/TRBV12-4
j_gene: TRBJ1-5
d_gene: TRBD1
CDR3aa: CASSLGDRGFQPQHF

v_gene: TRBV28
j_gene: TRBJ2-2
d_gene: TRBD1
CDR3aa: CATPRRDSNTGELFF

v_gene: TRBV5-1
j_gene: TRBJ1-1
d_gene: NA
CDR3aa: CASSARTNTEAFF

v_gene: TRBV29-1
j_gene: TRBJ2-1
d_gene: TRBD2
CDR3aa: CSEPAGPYNEQFF

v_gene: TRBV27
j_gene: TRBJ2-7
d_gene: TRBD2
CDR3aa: CASRNPGLAGNYEQYF

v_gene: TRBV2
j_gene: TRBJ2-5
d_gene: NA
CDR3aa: CASSDGTAGETQYF

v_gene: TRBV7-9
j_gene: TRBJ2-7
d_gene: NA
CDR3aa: CASSQDGNLAYEQYF

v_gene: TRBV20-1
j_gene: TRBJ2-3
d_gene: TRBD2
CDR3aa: CSARPGLAGEDDTQYF

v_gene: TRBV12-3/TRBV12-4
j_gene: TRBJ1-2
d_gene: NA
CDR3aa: CASSPGTANYGYTF

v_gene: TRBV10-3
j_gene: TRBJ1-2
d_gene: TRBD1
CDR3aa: CAIRNRDRFYGYTF

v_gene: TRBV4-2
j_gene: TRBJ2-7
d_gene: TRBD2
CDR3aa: CASSMREASSYEQYF

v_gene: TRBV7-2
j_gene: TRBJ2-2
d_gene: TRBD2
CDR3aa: CASSGRGLAGGTNTGELFF

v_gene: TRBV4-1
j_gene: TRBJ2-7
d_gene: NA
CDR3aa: CASSHLATTTYEQYF

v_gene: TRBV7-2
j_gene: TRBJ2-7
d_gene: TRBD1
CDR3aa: CASSLLTGHEQYF

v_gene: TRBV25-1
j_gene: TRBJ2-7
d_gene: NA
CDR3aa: CASSEYKVGSYEQYF

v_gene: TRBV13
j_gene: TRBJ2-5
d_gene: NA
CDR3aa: CASSPRGKGVQETQYF

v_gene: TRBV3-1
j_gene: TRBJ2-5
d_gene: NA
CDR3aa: CASSQKETQYF

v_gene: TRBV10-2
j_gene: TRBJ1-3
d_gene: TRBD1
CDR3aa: CATCLGGANTIYF

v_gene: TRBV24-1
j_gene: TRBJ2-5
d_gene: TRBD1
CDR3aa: CATSDRQGAHSAQYF

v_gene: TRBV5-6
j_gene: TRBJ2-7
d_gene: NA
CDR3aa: CASSLSARVSYEQYF

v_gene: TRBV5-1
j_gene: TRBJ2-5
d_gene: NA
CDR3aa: CASSTGHMIETQYF

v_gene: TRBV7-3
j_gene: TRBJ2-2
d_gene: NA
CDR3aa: CASSTTGSTGELFF

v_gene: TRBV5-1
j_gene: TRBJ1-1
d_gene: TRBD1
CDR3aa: CASSLDGQAGTEAFF